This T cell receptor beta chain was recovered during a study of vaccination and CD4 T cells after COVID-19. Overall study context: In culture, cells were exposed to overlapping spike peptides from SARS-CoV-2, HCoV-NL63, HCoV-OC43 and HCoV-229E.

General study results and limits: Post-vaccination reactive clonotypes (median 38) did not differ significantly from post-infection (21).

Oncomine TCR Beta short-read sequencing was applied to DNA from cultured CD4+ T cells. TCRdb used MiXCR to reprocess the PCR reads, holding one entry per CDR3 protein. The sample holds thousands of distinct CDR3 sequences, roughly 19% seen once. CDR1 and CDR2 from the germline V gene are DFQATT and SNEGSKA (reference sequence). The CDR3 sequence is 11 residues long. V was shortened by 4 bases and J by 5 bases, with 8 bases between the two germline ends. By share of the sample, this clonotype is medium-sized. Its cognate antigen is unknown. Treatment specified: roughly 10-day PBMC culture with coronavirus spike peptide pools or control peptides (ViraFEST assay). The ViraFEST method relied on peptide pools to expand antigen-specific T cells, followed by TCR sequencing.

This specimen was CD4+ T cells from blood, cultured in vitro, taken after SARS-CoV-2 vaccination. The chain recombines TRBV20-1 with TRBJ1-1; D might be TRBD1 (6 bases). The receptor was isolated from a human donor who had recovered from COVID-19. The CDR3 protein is CSAKGGTEAFF. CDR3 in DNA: TGCAGTGCTAAGGGGGGGACTGAAGCTTTCTTT.